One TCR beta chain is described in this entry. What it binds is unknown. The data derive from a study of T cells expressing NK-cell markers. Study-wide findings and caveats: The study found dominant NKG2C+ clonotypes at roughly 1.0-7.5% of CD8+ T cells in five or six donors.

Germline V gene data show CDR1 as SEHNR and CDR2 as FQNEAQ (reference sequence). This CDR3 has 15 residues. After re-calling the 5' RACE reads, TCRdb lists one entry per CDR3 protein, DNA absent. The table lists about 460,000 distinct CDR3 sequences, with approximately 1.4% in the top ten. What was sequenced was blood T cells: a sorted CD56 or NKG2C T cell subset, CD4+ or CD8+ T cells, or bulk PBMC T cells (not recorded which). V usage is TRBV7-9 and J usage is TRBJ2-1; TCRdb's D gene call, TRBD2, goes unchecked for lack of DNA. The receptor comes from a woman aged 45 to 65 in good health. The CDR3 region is CASSSLRISYNEQFF.